These 20 T cell receptor beta chains came from one sample sequenced in a study of T cell responses to AZD1222 COVID-19 vaccine. TCRdb keeps only in-frame clones here, not all; method: immunoSEQ multiplex PCR. This table has under 200,000 clones, around 87% appearing once. Source: peripheral blood, taken on day 0 of MenACWY control vaccination. The origin of the receptors is an adult in good health.

The chain combines TRBV28 with TRBJ1-5; perhaps TRBD1 as D (6 bases). Looked up from germline, CDR1 is MDHEN and CDR2 is SYDVKM. V was cut by 7 bases and J by 0 bases, with 13 bases left in between. This CDR3 has 15 residues. The CDR3 bases are TGTGCCAGCACGGGGGGGCTTTATAGCAATCAGCCCCAGCATTTT. Protein: CASTGGLYSNQPQHF.

CDR3 bases: TGTGCCAGCAGTCCGGACAGGGGGAATGGCTACACCTTC. Its protein product is CASSPDRGNGYTF. V is TRBV6-4 and J is TRBJ1-2, with 10 bases fitting TRBD1. Germline loops: CDR1 MRHNA, CDR2 SNTAGT. J lost 6 bases, V lost 5 bases, and 3 bases had no gene match. The CDR3 totals 13 residues.

With regard to this clone: This sample includes further DNA sequences coding for the same CDR3. V usage is TRBV7-9 and J usage is TRBJ2-5, with D tentatively TRBD1 or TRBD2 (5 bases each). This CDR3 has 13 residues. Germline CDR1 is SEHNR and CDR2 is FQNEAQ (reference sequence). The ends were cut back, 4 bases at V and 2 bases at J, with 8 bases in the middle. CDR3 nucleotide sequence: TGTGCCAGCAGCTCGGGGCTACAAGAGACCCAGTACTTC. Protein: CASSSGLQETQYF. The variable domain in full, completed from reference TRBV7-9 and TRBJ2-5, reads DTGVSQNPRHKITKRGQNVTFRCDPISEHNRLYWYRQTLGQGPEFLTYFQNEAQLEKSRLLSDRFSAERPKGSFSTLEIQRTEQGDSAMYLCASSSGLQETQYFGPGTRLLVL.

This clone is labeled medium-sized (0.01 to 0.1%). The chain is built from TRBV9 and TRBJ2-1; no definite D call. The CDR3 has 16 residues. V was shortened by 3 bases and J by 1 base, with 14 bases between the two germline ends. The germline V gene has CDR1 SGDLS and CDR2 YYNGEE. CDR3 DNA sequence: TGTGCCAGCAGCGGGGATTCGAGGAAATCCTACAATGAGCAGTTCTTC. It encodes CASSGDSRKSYNEQFF. Supplemented by reference TRBV9 and TRBJ2-1, the full variable domain reads DSGVTQTPKHLITATGQRVTLRCSPRSGDLSVYWYQQSLDQGLQFLIQYYNGEERAKGNILERFSAQQFPDLHSELNLSSLELGDSALYFCASSGDSRKSYNEQFFGPGTRLTVL.

V and J are TRBV27 and TRBJ2-3; D gene unclear. Trimming pared 5 bases from V and 4 bases from J, leaving 22 bases between. The CDR3 totals 17 residues. CDR1 and CDR2 from the germline V gene are MNHEY and SMNVEV (reference sequence). CDR3 sequence: CASSGSPGPRAADTQYF. CDR3 coding DNA: TGTGCCAGCAGTGGATCCCCCGGGCCAAGGGCGGCAGATACGCAGTATTTT.

The gene calls are TRBV4-1 and TRBJ1-2; D not certain. V was trimmed by 0 bases and J by 10 bases, leaving 12 bases between them. The germline CDR1 and CDR2 sequences are MGHRA and YSYEKL. This CDR3 region has 13 residues. The CDR3 DNA reads TGCGCCAGCAGCCAAGAACAAACGATCGCCTACACCTTC. Protein: CASSQEQTIAYTF.

The chain links TRBV5-4 to TRBJ2-2; 11 bases align to TRBD2. The V and J ends lost 0 bases and 0 bases, in that order; junction bases with no gene match: 1. The CDR3 contains 17 residues. The V gene's germline CDR1 is SGHNT and CDR2 YYREEE (reference sequence). This CDR3 reads CASSLGGLAANTGELFF. The CDR3 DNA reads as TGTGCCAGCAGCTTGGGGGGACTAGCGGCGAACACCGGGGAGCTGTTTTTT.

The rearrangement links TRBV5-1 to TRBJ1-3, with D unclear. Between the trimmed V and J ends, which lost 0 bases and 4 bases, there was a span of 8 bases. Germline loops: CDR1 SGHRS, CDR2 YFSETQ. The CDR3 consists of 14 residues. The CDR3 loop reads CASSLEAVGNTIYF. The CDR3 bases are TGCGCCAGCAGCTTGGAAGCAGTCGGAAACACCATATATTTT.

This sequence joins TRBV28 and TRBJ2-5; D ambiguous. Looked up from germline, CDR1 is MDHEN and CDR2 is SYDVKM. The germline V and J ends were trimmed by 2 bases and 5 bases, with 12 bases remaining between them. CDR3 length: 14 residues. The CDR3 reads CASSLGWAKETQYF. The CDR3 DNA follows: TGTGCCAGCAGTTTAGGTTGGGCCAAGGAGACCCAGTACTTC.

The chain uses TRBV9 and TRBJ1-3; TRBD1 might be the D (5 bases). This CDR3 is 15 amino acids long. V gave up 0 bases and J gave up 6 bases, with 13 bases separating them. Germline V lookup: CDR1 SGDLS, CDR2 YYNGEE. CDR3 region: CASSVVDNPANTIYF. Written as DNA, the CDR3 is TGTGCCAGCAGCGTAGTGGACAACCCGGCAAACACCATATATTTT. The complete variable domain, with remaining parts taken from reference TRBV9 and TRBJ1-3, reads DSGVTQTPKHLITATGQRVTLRCSPRSGDLSVYWYQQSLDQGLQFLIQYYNGEERAKGNILERFSAQQFPDLHSELNLSSLELGDSALYFCASSVVDNPANTIYFGEGSWLTVV.

The chain carries TRBV10-3 and TRBJ2-2; D is perhaps TRBD2 (5 bases). V shed 7 bases and J shed 1 base, with 10 bases lying between them. The CDR3 contains 14 residues. Germline V CDR1 and CDR2: ENHRY, SYGVKD. The CDR3 loop is CAITSSGNTGELFF. For the CDR3, the DNA is TGTGCCATCACTAGCAGCGGGAACACCGGGGAGCTGTTTTTT.

A single count supports this clone. CDR3 DNA sequence: TGTGCCAGTAGTGTGGATCGGGGGGCCTACGAGCAGTACTTC. Its protein is CASSVDRGAYEQYF. This chain connects TRBV19 to TRBJ2-7; 7 nucleotides agree with TRBD2. This CDR3 has 14 residues. Trimming took 5 bases from V and 2 from J; bases not matched to a gene: 6. From germline, CDR1 is LNHDA and CDR2 SQIVND (reference sequence).

This chain connects TRBV30 to TRBJ1-5, with 7 bases lining up with TRBD1. Germline V gives CDR1 GTSNPN, CDR2 SVGIG (reference sequence). V lost 1 base and J lost 7; bases outside the gene matches: 4. The CDR3 covers 13 residues. CDR3 in amino acids: CAWSEQGGQPQHF. The CDR3 DNA sequence: TGTGCCTGGAGTGAACAAGGGGGCCAGCCCCAGCATTTT.

V usage is TRBV29-1 and J usage is TRBJ2-7; D gene uncertain. There are 11 residues in the CDR3. V dropped 5 bases and J dropped 4 bases, with 9 bases sitting between them. Germline CDR1 is SQVTM and CDR2 is ANQGSEA. The CDR3 loop is CSVSSQYEQYF. For the CDR3, the DNA is TGCAGCGTTTCAAGTCAATACGAGCAGTACTTC.

This clone came up once. The CDR3 is CATSRGQGDSPLHF. CDR3 coding DNA: TGTGCCACCAGCAGGGGACAGGGTGACTCACCCCTCCACTTT. The chain recombines TRBV15 with TRBJ1-6, with 9 positions matching TRBD1. CDR1 is LNHNV and CDR2 is YYDKDF in the germline V gene (reference sequence). The CDR3 has 14 residues. The trim removed 3 bases at V and 10 bases at J, leaving 4 bases unmatched.

The CDR3 DNA is TGTGCCTGGAGTTCGAGGTGGGACGGGGAGCTGTTTTTT. Protein product: CAWSSRWDGELFF. The J gene is TRBJ2-2, the V gene TRBV30; no firm D call. CDR1 is GTSNPN, CDR2 SVGIG, per germline (reference sequence). With 2 bases removed from V and 7 bases from J, the gap between germline ends came to 11 bases. The CDR3 runs 13 residues.

The rearrangement links TRBV5-1 to TRBJ2-2, with D unresolved. V was cut by 3 bases and J by 0 bases, with 6 bases left in between. Germline V gene lookup returns CDR1 SGHRS and CDR2 YFSETQ. The CDR3 has 14 amino acids. This CDR3 reads CASSSVPNTGELFF. The CDR3 nucleotides are TGCGCCAGCAGCTCCGTTCCGAACACCGGGGAGCTGTTTTTT.

Turning to this clone: A junction end diverges from the germline sequence, so it may reflect a read error. The chain joins TRBV28 to TRBJ2-7; no definite D call. Germline lookup yields CDR1 MDHEN and CDR2 SYDVKM. This CDR3 comprises 14 residues. The CDR3 nucleotides read TGTGCCAGCAGTTCGGGCAGGTCCTCCTACAAGCAGTACTTC. This translates into CASSSGRSSYKQYF.

As DNA, the CDR3 is TGTGCCAGCTCTCCGGAAAGCACAGATACGCAGTATTTT. Its translation: CASSPESTDTQYF. This chain joins TRBV27 and TRBJ2-3; D is unresolved. V lost 8 bases and J 0 bases, leaving 9 bases between the germline ends. CDR1 is MNHEY, CDR2 SMNVEV, per germline (reference sequence). This CDR3 spans 13 amino acids.

This sequence joins TRBV28 and TRBJ2-1, with D perhaps matching TRBD1 (8 bases). The length of the CDR3 is 14 residues. Trimming took off 7 bases at V and 4 bases at J, with 14 bases between the two ends. The germline gives CDR1 MDHEN, CDR2 SYDVKM. CDR3 in amino acids: CASTTGGGYNEQFF. The CDR3 coding sequence is TGTGCCAGCACTACAGGGGGGGGTTACAATGAGCAGTTCTTC. The full variable domain, in which reference TRBV28 and TRBJ2-1 provide the parts outside the CDR3, is DVKVTQSSRYLVKRTGEKVFLECVQDMDHENMFWYRQDPGLGLRLIYFSYDVKMKEKGDIPEGYSVSREKKERFSLILESASTNQTSMYLCASTTGGGYNEQFFGPGTRLTVL.